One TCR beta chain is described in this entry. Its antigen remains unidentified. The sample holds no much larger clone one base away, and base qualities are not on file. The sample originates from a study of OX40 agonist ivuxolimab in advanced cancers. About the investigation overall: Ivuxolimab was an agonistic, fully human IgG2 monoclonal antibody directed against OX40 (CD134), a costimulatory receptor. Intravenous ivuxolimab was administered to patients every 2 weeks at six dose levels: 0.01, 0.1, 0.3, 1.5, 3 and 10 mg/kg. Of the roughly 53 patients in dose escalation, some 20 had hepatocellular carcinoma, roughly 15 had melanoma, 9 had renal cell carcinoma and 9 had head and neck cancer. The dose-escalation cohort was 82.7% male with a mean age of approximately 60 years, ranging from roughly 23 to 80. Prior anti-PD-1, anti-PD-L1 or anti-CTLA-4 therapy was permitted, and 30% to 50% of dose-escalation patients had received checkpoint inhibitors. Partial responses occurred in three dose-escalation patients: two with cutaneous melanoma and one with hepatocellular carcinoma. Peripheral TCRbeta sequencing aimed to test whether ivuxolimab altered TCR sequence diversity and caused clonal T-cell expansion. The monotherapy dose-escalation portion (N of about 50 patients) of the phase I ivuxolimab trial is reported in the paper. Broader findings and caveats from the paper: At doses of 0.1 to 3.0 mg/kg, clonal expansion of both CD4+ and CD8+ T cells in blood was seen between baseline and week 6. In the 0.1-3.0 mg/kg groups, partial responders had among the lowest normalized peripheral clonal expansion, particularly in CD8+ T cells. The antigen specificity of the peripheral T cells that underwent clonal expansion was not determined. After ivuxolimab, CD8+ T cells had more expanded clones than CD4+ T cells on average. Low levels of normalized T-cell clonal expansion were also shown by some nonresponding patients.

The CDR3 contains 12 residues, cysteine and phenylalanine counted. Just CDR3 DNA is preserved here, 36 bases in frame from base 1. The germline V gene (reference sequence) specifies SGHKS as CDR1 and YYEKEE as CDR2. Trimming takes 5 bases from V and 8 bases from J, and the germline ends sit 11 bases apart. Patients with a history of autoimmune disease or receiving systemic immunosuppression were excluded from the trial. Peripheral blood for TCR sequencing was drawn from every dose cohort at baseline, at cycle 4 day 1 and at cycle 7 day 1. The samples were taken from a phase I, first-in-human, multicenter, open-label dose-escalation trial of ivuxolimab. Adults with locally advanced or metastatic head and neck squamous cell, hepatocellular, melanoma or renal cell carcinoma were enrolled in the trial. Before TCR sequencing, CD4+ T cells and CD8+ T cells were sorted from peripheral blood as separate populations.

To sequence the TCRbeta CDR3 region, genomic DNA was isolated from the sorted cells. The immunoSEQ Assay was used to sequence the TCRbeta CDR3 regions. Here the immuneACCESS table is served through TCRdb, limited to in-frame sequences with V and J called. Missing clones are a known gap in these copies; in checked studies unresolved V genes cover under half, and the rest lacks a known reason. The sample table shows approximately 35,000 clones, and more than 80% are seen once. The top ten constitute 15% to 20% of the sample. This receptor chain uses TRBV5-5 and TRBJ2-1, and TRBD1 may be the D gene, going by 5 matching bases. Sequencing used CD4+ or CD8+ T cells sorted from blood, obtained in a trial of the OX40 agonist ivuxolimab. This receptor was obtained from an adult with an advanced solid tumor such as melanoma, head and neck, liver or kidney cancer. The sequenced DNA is TGTGCCAGCAGGCAGGGCGTCCATGAGCAGTTCTTC. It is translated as CASRQGVHEQFF.